The 21 T cell receptor beta chains in this list originate from one sample, sequenced in a study of T cell responses to AZD1222 COVID-19 vaccine. Data came from immunoSEQ multiplex PCR; TCRdb stores just in-frame clones and leaves some out. The table records about 70,000 clones, around 85% of them present only once. The material sequenced was peripheral blood, taken on day 0 of AZD1222 vaccination. The receptors shown here come from an adult in good health.

The chain employs TRBV19 and TRBJ1-1; TRBD1 matches at 8 bases. Losses at the gene ends were 5 bases for V and 6 bases for J; bases not matched to a gene: 11. The CDR3 sequence is 15 residues long. CDR1 LNHDA and CDR2 SQIVND come from the germline V gene (reference sequence). CDR3 in DNA: TGTGCCAGTAGTCCCCTAGACAGGGGATTCTCTGAAGCTTTCTTT. Its translation: CASSPLDRGFSEAFF.

The chain couples TRBV14 to TRBJ2-7; possibly TRBD1 for D (7 bases). This CDR3 is built from 14 residues. Germline V gene sequence: CDR1 SGHDN, CDR2 FVKESK. Between the trimmed V and J ends, which lost 3 bases and 7 bases, there was a span of 16 bases. CDR3 protein: CASSQPAGGGEQYF. The CDR3 nucleotides are TGTGCCAGCAGCCAGCCTGCAGGGGGAGGAGAGCAGTACTTC.

V usage is TRBV7-9 and J usage is TRBJ2-3; D unclear. The length of the CDR3 is 16 residues. Germline CDR1 SEHNR, CDR2 FQNEAQ (reference sequence). With 4 bases removed from V and 0 bases from J, the gap between germline ends came to 14 bases. The CDR3 DNA follows: TGTGCCAGCAGCTCCAAGACTGGCTCTAGCACAGATACGCAGTATTTT. Its translation: CASSSKTGSSTDTQYF.

This rearrangement joins TRBV5-1 to TRBJ2-3, with 7 bases that match TRBD2. The V gene's germline CDR1 is SGHRS and CDR2 YFSETQ. There are 15 residues in the CDR3. V lost 4 bases, J lost 2 bases, and 7 bases stayed unmatched. The CDR3 protein is CASSGGLVNTDTQYF. The CDR3 DNA follows: TGCGCCAGCAGCGGTGGACTAGTAAACACAGATACGCAGTATTTT.

The chain is built from TRBV2 and TRBJ2-3; D ambiguous. The germline CDR1 and CDR2 sequences are SNHLY and FYNNEI. The ends were cut back, 7 bases at V and 2 bases at J, with 16 bases in the middle. CDR3 size: 15 residues. DNA of the CDR3: TGTGCCAGCACTATCTCTACTCACAACACAGATACGCAGTATTTT. Its protein is CASTISTHNTDTQYF.

V usage is TRBV5-1 and J usage is TRBJ1-5, with D possibly matching TRBD1 (6 bases). The V gene's germline CDR1 is SGHRS and CDR2 YFSETQ. This CDR3 spans 14 amino acids. The V gene lost 0 bases and the J gene lost 2 bases, with 6 bases spanning the gap. CDR3 nucleotide sequence: TGCGCCAGCAGCTTGGGGACAGGCAATCAGCCCCAGCATTTT. It yields the protein CASSLGTGNQPQHF.

CDR3 in amino acids: CSVGTSNYEQYF. CDR3 in DNA: TGCAGCGTTGGTACATCGAACTACGAGCAGTACTTC. The chain couples TRBV29-1 to TRBJ2-7, with D uncertain. With 4 bases removed from V and 3 bases from J, the gap between germline ends came to 10 bases. This CDR3 has 12 amino acids. Germline V gene sequence: CDR1 SQVTM, CDR2 ANQGSEA.

This chain connects TRBV21-1 to TRBJ1-2; no DNA check was done on the table's D call, TRBD1. TRBV21-1 is described as a pseudogene. The CDR3 is 13 residues long. CDR3 sequence reads: CASKGQGAGGYTF. As DNA, the CDR3 is TGTGCCAGCAAGGGCCAGGGGGCGGGAGGCTACACCTTC.

The CDR3 loop is CASSWGVSGNTIYF. For the CDR3, the DNA is TGCGCCAGCAGCTGGGGGGTCTCTGGAAACACCATATATTTT. J is TRBJ1-3 and V is TRBV5-1; D may be TRBD1 (5 bases). From germline, CDR1 is SGHRS and CDR2 YFSETQ. Trimming took 3 bases from V and 0 from J, leaving 7 bases between them. The CDR3 has 14 amino acids.

The V and J genes are TRBV5-1 and TRBJ1-1; 11 nucleotides align to TRBD1. The J segment lost 6 bases and the V segment lost 4 bases, leaving 8 bases of the junction unmatched. From germline, CDR1 is SGHRS and CDR2 YFSETQ. The CDR3 has 15 residues. The DNA of the CDR3 is TGCGCCAGCAGCGCCAGGGACAGGGGGTTGGCTGAAGCTTTCTTT. Translating gives CASSARDRGLAEAFF. Together with reference TRBV5-1 and TRBJ1-1, the CDR3 gives the full variable domain: KAGVTQTPRYLIKTRGQQVTLSCSPISGHRSVSWYQQTPGQGLQFLFEYFSETQRNKGNFPGRFSGRQFSNSRSEMNVSTLELGDSALYLCASSARDRGLAEAFFGQGTRLTVV.

V and J are TRBV6-5 and TRBJ2-1; D not certain. This CDR3 contains 14 residues. Germline V gene sequence: CDR1 MNHEY, CDR2 SVGAGI. The V gene lost 7 bases and the J gene lost 1 base, with 11 bases spanning the gap. CDR3 bases: TGTGCCAGCAAGTCCACCGCTTCCTACAATGAGCAGTTCTTC. Encoded protein: CASKSTASYNEQFF.

The chain is built from TRBV14 and TRBJ2-1; D remains unclear. V was cut by 2 bases and J by 10 bases, with 12 bases left in between. This CDR3 spans 13 amino acids. Per germline, CDR1 SGHDN and CDR2 FVKESK. In nucleotides, the CDR3 is TGTGCCAGCAGCCAAATCCTCGGTAGGGAGCAGTTCTTC. Amino acids: CASSQILGREQFF.

The gene calls are TRBV9 and TRBJ2-7; 10 bases align to TRBD2. This CDR3 is built from 16 residues. Germline CDR1 is SGDLS and CDR2 is YYNGEE. V dropped 4 bases and J dropped 2; count of bases not matched to a gene: 9. In DNA form, the CDR3 reads TGTGCCAGCAGCCCCGGGACTAGCGCCTACGCCTACGAGCAGTACTTC. This sequence encodes CASSPGTSAYAYEQYF.

The rearrangement links TRBV5-1 to TRBJ2-7; 9 bases match TRBD1. CDR3 length: 14 residues. V lost 4 bases, J lost 5 bases, and 7 bases stayed unmatched. Germline CDR1 SGHRS, CDR2 YFSETQ. The DNA for the CDR3 is TGCGCCAGCAGCCCCCGGACAGGGGAGAACGAGCAGTACTTC. This translates into CASSPRTGENEQYF.

The rearrangement links TRBV27 to TRBJ1-6, with TRBD1 matching 11 bases. This CDR3 spans 13 amino acids. The V gene's germline CDR1 is MNHEY and CDR2 SMNVEV (reference sequence). The V segment lost 8 bases and the J segment 8 bases; nucleotides outside the gene matches: 2. For the CDR3, the DNA is TGTGCCAGCTCGGGACAGGGGGATTCACCCCTCCACTTT. Translation gives CASSGQGDSPLHF.

The V gene is TRBV3-1 (or the pseudogene TRBV3-2), the J gene TRBJ2-2; D gene ambiguous. Deletions cut 8 bases from V and 7 bases from J, with 11 bases between. The CDR3 contains 12 residues. Germline V gives CDR1 LGHDT, CDR2 YNNKEL (reference sequence). The CDR3 here is CASGVKGGELFF. The CDR3 bases are TGTGCCAGCGGAGTTAAGGGCGGGGAGCTGTTTTTT.

This chain joins TRBV5-1 and TRBJ2-1; D might be TRBD1 or TRBD2, each matching 5 bases. Per germline, CDR1 SGHRS and CDR2 YFSETQ. V lost 0 bases and J 10 bases, leaving 8 bases between the germline ends. The CDR3 extends over 12 amino acids. The CDR3 here is CASSLDEGEQFF. The CDR3 DNA reads as TGCGCCAGCAGCTTGGACGAGGGGGAGCAGTTCTTC.

The V gene is TRBV27, the J gene TRBJ2-1; 9 bases agree with TRBD1. The CDR3 covers 17 residues. From germline, CDR1 is MNHEY and CDR2 SMNVEV (reference sequence). With V trimmed by 1 base and J by 4 bases, 8 bases remained unmatched. CDR3 coding DNA: TGTGCCAGCAGTTTATTGACAGGGGGTCCTTGGTACAATGAGCAGTTCTTC. Amino acid sequence: CASSLLTGGPWYNEQFF.

The CDR3 spells CASRDRVEHSPLHF. The CDR3 DNA reads as TGTGCCAGTAGGGACAGGGTTGAACATTCACCCCTCCACTTT. This rearrangement joins TRBV19 to TRBJ1-6; 8 positions agree with TRBD1. There are 14 residues in the CDR3. V lost 6 bases to trimming and J lost 8 bases; unmatched junction nucleotides: 6. The germline V gene has CDR1 LNHDA and CDR2 SQIVND (reference sequence).

The chain joins TRBV12-3 or TRBV12-4 to TRBJ1-3; D is unclear. This CDR3 contains 13 residues. Trimming left V 2 bases short and J 4 bases short, with 6 bases between. The CDR3 sequence is CASSLLTGNTIYF. In DNA form, the CDR3 reads TGTGCCAGCAGTTTATTAACGGGAAACACCATATATTTT.

The V and J genes are TRBV6-1 and TRBJ1-2; TRBD1 is a possible D gene (5 bases). Germline CDR1 is MNHNS and CDR2 is SASEGT. This CDR3 has 14 amino acids. V lost 1 base, J lost 8 bases, and 14 bases lay in between. CDR3: CASSEGGHRSGYTF. The CDR3, as DNA: TGTGCCAGCAGTGAAGGGGGCCACCGGTCCGGCTACACCTTC.